This T cell receptor (beta chain) derives from a study of CD8+CD57+ T cells in acquired aplastic anemia. Study as a whole: The average for DNA from sorted CD4+ and CD8+ cells was roughly 3 ug. CD4+ cell libraries from healthy donors averaged about 10 million reads.

Findings and limits, study-wide: Sharing between patients and controls was observed for twenty-nine CD8+ CDR3 sequences. Researchers reported that CD8+ Simpson's diversity was not significantly different in patients versus controls.

A word on this clonotype: What it binds is unknown.

Genomic DNA, serving as template, underwent TCR beta VDJ and CDR3 profiling. TCRdb ran MiXCR on the reads and lists one entry per CDR3 protein. The repertoire includes tens of thousands of distinct CDR3 sequences, more than 65% of them detected once, and 22% sits in the top ten. Trimming shortened V by 6 bases and J by 7 bases, and 10 bases separated the two germline ends. This CDR3 is 11 amino acids long. CDR1 is DFQATT and CDR2 is SNEGSKA in the germline V gene (reference sequence). The receptor's source is a human donor in good health, serving as a control. Sequenced input: sorted CD4+, CD8+, or CD8+CD57+ T cells (not recorded which) from PBMCs. J is TRBJ2-1 and V is TRBV20-1, with D tentatively TRBD2 (5 bases). The CDR3 sequence is CSAATGNEQFF. As DNA, the CDR3 is TGCAGTGCCGCAACGGGGAATGAGCAGTTCTTC.